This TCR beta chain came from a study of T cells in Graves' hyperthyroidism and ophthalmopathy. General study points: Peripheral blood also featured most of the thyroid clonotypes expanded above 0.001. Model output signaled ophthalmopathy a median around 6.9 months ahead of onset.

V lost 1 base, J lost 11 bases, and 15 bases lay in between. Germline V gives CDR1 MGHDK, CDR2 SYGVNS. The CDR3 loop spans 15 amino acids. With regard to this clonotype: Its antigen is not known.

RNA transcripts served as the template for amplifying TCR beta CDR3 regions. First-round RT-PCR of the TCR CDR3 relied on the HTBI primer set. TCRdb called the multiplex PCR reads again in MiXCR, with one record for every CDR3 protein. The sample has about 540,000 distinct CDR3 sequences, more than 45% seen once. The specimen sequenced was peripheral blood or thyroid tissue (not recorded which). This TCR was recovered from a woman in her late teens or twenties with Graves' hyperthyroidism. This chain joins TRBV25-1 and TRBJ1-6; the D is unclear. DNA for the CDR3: TGTGCCAGCAGTGAATTTCGGGTACGGGGTACACCCCTCCACTTT. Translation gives CASSEFRVRGTPLHF.